This record looks at one T cell receptor (beta chain) sequence and its context. This table comes from immunoSEQ multiplex PCR, and its TCRdb copy is limited to in-frame clones, with some not included. The sample holds 120,000 or so clones; more than 75% are singletons and the top ten take more than 6.5%. The data originate from a study of control samples from healthy donors and cancer patients. The CDR3 is 13 residues long. V lost 3 bases, J lost 0 bases, and 3 bases lay in between. This TCR was recovered from a man aged 40-55 years in good health. Sequencing was done on a sample of blood. This sequence joins TRBV12-3 or TRBV12-4 and TRBJ1-5; D remains unclear. The CDR3 DNA reads TGTGCCAGCAGTTTCCATAGCAATCAGCCCCAGCATTTT. Its translation: CASSFHSNQPQHF.